The 9 T cell receptor beta chains listed next were all sequenced from one sample in a study of OX40 agonist ivuxolimab in advanced cancers. Generated by immunoSEQ multiplex PCR, the TCRdb table keeps only in-frame clones and is missing some. The sample shows around 82,000 clones, 88% of them seen only once. The sequencing here drew on CD4+ or CD8+ T cells sorted from blood, taken in a trial of the OX40 agonist ivuxolimab. The source of these receptors is an adult with an advanced solid tumor such as melanoma, head and neck, liver or kidney cancer.

The chain is built from TRBV5-1 and TRBJ1-1; 9 positions match TRBD1. In germline, CDR1 is SGHRS, CDR2 YFSETQ. V was pared by 4 bases and J by 4 bases, with 14 bases of the junction left unmatched. CDR3 length equals 17 residues. CDR3 sequence: CASSPPGTGWRGTEAFF. The CDR3 bases are TGCGCCAGCAGCCCGCCCGGGACAGGGTGGCGGGGCACTGAAGCTTTCTTT.

The J gene is TRBJ2-7, the V gene TRBV4-1; 12 bases fit TRBD2. The V and J ends lost 2 bases and 4 bases, in that order; junction bases with no gene match: 6. Germline V gives CDR1 MGHRA, CDR2 YSYEKL. The CDR3 covers 16 residues. The CDR3 DNA reads TGCGCCAGCAGCCAATCAACCGGGACTAGCGGGTACGAGCAGTACTTC. It yields the protein CASSQSTGTSGYEQYF.

V is TRBV7-3 and J is TRBJ1-1; D unclear. With 8 bases removed from V and 6 bases from J, the gap between germline ends came to 10 bases. Germline-derived CDR1 and CDR2 are SGHTA and FQGTGA. CDR3 length: 11 residues. DNA of the CDR3: TGTGCCAGCGGTTCAGGTGCTGAAGCTTTCTTT. Residues: CASGSGAEAFF. Full variable domain (outside the CDR3, taken from reference TRBV7-3 and TRBJ1-1): GAGVSQTPSNKVTEKGKYVELRCDPISGHTALYWYRQSLGQGPEFLIYFQGTGAADDSGLPNDRFFAVRPEGSVSTLKIQRTERGDSAVYLCASGSGAEAFFGQGTRLTVV.

The chain has TRBV25-1 and TRBJ1-3; 8 bases line up with TRBD1. Germline lookup yields CDR1 MGHDK and CDR2 SYGVNS. The CDR3 has 14 amino acids. V shed 6 bases and J 2 bases; nucleotides not matched to a gene: 3. This chain's CDR3 is CASREDRAGNTIYF. The CDR3 DNA follows: TGTGCCAGCAGGGAGGACAGGGCTGGAAACACCATATATTTT.

The rearrangement uses TRBV7-2 and TRBJ1-3; D is ambiguous. Germline lookup yields CDR1 SGHTA and CDR2 FQGNSA. This CDR3 is built from 14 residues. With 1 base removed from V and 6 bases from J, the gap between germline ends came to 10 bases. The CDR3 sequence: CASSLGAGVNTIYF. DNA for the CDR3: TGTGCCAGCAGCTTAGGGGCCGGGGTAAACACCATATATTTT.

The genes are TRBV14 and TRBJ2-2; D unresolved. With 2 bases removed from V and 6 bases from J, the gap between germline ends came to 4 bases. CDR3 length equals 12 residues. Germline assignment: CDR1 SGHDN and CDR2 FVKESK. CDR3 protein: CASSQFSGELFF. In nucleotides, the CDR3 is TGTGCCAGCAGCCAATTCTCCGGGGAGCTGTTTTTT. Complete variable domain (other parts from reference TRBV14 and TRBJ2-2): EAGVTQFPSHSVIEKGQTVTLRCDPISGHDNLYWYRRVMGKEIKFLLHFVKESKQDESGMPNNRFLAERTGGTYSTLKVQPAELEDSGVYFCASSQFSGELFFGEGSRLTVL.

The chain joins TRBV5-4 to TRBJ2-3; TRBD2 aligns across 12 bases. Germline lookup yields CDR1 SGHNT and CDR2 YYREEE (reference sequence). The length of the CDR3 is 16 residues. Trimming at V came to 3 bases and at J to 8 bases, leaving 10 bases not matched to a gene. The CDR3 region has the DNA TGTGCCAGCAGCTCCGGGACTAGCGGGTTTCAGGCTACGCAGTATTTT. Amino acids: CASSSGTSGFQATQYF.

This sequence joins TRBV29-1 and TRBJ1-2, with 7 positions matching TRBD1. This CDR3 has 12 amino acids. With V trimmed by 6 bases and J by 3 bases, 4 bases remained unmatched. Germline assignment: CDR1 SQVTM and CDR2 ANQGSEA. CDR3 protein: CSVDDRDYGYTF. The DNA for the CDR3 is TGCAGCGTCGACGACAGGGACTATGGCTACACCTTC.

The CDR3 sequence is CSVAGTGDSPLHF. The CDR3 DNA reads as TGCAGCGTTGCGGGAACAGGGGATTCACCCCTCCACTTT. This chain links TRBV29-1 with TRBJ1-6; 7 bases line up with TRBD1. Germline assignment: CDR1 SQVTM and CDR2 ANQGSEA. J was trimmed by 8 bases and V by 4 bases; bases with no gene match: 5. The CDR3 has 13 amino acids.